A single T cell receptor (beta chain) is shown here with its context. Its antigen remains unknown. The data were obtained in a study of shared clonotypes between healthy human individuals. The CDR3 has 17 residues. Study-level results: Few donors restricted represented genetic and exposure-history diversity.

For each subset, genomic DNA was distributed in equal portions over several immunoSEQ plates. What was sequenced on ten immunoSEQ deep assay plates was unsorted PBMC DNA. Method: immunoSEQ multiplex PCR; TCRdb's copy keeps in-frame clones and lacks some. The table shows a few hundred thousand clones, with about 80% occurring only once. The study drew its donors from healthy HIV-negative adults without recent acute infections or vaccinations. This chain connects TRBV21-1 to TRBJ1-2; the D call TRBD1 from the table was never checked on the DNA. TRBV21-1 is marked as a pseudogene. The sample was PBMCs. The sequence derives from a middle-aged woman in good health. Some clones in this sample may be carry-over from other donors' samples. The CDR3 region is CASSSQAPGQSICGYTF. As DNA, the CDR3 is TGTGCCAGCAGCAGCCAGGCTCCGGGACAGAGTATCTGTGGCTACACCTTC.